Below, one TCR beta chain is given with its context. The antigen remains unidentified. This record belongs to a study of Ad26.COV2.S vaccination and SARS-CoV-2 variants. For the study at large: The trial was COV1001 and the donor's arm was Ad26.COV2.S.

Repertoires were generated with immunoSEQ multiplex PCR, while TCRdb's copy carries only in-frame clones and drops some. The repertoire has more than 300,000 clones, around 89% of them found once; the top ten carry around 6.1%. Treatment described: some 20 received Ad26.COV2.S at low or high dose, single or two shots; five or six received placebo; per-sample allocation not given. At day 63 after the first vaccine or placebo injection, samples were drawn. The study, taken as a whole, reports: It was reported that spike-specific CD8+ and CD4+ T cell responses were substantially broad after vaccination. An underestimation of total T cell responses may have resulted from the TCR breadth and depth analyses.

The CDR3 totals 17 residues. Germline V gives CDR1 SEHNR, CDR2 FQNEAQ (reference sequence). V shed 0 bases and J 0 bases; nucleotides not matched to a gene: 3. This TCR was recovered from a person between 18 and 65 years old who received the Ad26.COV2.S COVID-19 vaccine or a placebo. The sequencing here drew on peripheral blood, taken in a trial of Ad26.COV2.S vaccine versus placebo. The V and J genes are TRBV7-9 and TRBJ2-1, with 9 bases lining up with TRBD2. The DNA for the CDR3 is TGTGCCAGCAGCTTAGCTATAGCGGGAGACTCCTACAATGAGCAGTTCTTC. This sequence encodes CASSLAIAGDSYNEQFF.